This TCR beta chain emerged from a study of beta chain features in type 1 diabetes. Study findings and constraints: People with Type 1 diabetes carried modestly yet significantly shorter TCRB CDR3s in all four CD4+ subsets.

This CDR3 is built from 15 residues. Between the trimmed V and J ends, which lost 0 bases and 2 bases, there was a span of 9 bases. Germline assignment: CDR1 SGHDT and CDR2 YYEEEE. The investigators reverse transcribed all of the isolated RNA, so they sequenced expressed TCRB transcripts. Sequencing used immunoSEQ multiplex PCR; TCRdb keeps in-frame clones, though not all of them. The sample lists 50,000 to 55,000 clones; just under 65% were seen once. Of note for this clone: The antigen is not known.

The receptor comes from a woman aged 25 to 39 with type 1 diabetes. Input material: stem cell memory CD4+ T cells from blood. The chain employs TRBV5-6 and TRBJ2-1, with D perhaps matching TRBD1 (6 bases). As DNA, the CDR3 is TGTGCCAGCAGCTTGGGCAGGGGAACCTACAATGAGCAGTTCTTC. Translated: CASSLGRGTYNEQFF.